The source of this TCR beta chain is a study of blood T cell repertoires in COVID-19. Study-wide context: The analysed material was cDNA or gDNA that came from T cells, B-cell-depleted T cells, or PBMCs.

Germline values: CDR1 MNHNS, CDR2 SASEGT. The V and J ends lost 2 bases and 2 bases respectively, with 12 bases between them. The CDR3 is made up of 15 amino acids. In the original analysis: Quantification of nucleated cells was approximated via reference gene primer amplification. TCRdb's copy holds only in-frame clones and misses some; the assay was immunoSEQ multiplex PCR. The V and J calls and clone size are taken from that table; D and trimming were inferred from the DNA. This sample has fewer than 350,000 clones, with 85% to 90% found just once. All enrollees were roughly 18 to 89 years old and from roughly 26 US areas. Participants' reported clinical history set cohort assignment.

This chain joins TRBV6-1 and TRBJ1-2, with D hard to call. The clonotype was recovered from a woman aged 25 to 39 with acute COVID-19. The sequencing input was PBMCs or T cells enriched from blood (not recorded which). As DNA, the CDR3 is TGTGCCAGCAGTGAACGAGAATTTTTGAACTATGGCTACACCTTC. Translation gives CASSEREFLNYGYTF.